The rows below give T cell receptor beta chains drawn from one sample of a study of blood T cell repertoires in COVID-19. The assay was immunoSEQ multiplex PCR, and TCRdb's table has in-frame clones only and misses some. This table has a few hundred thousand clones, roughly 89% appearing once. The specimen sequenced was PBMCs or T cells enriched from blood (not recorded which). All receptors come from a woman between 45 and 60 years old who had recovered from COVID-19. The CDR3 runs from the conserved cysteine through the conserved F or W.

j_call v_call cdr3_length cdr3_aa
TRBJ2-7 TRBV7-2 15 CASSLGQSNLYEQYF
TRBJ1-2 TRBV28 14 CASSLSGRAGGYTF
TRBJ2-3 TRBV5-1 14 CASQTGYSTDTQYF
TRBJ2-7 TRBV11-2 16 CASRKTGTGSSYEQYF
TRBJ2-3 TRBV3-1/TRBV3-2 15 CASSQSLLDTDTQYF
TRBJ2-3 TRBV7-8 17 CASSLGVTSGVTDTQYF
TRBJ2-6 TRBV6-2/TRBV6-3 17 CASSAQGPISGANVLTF
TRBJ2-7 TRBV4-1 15 CASSHEGGDSYEQYF
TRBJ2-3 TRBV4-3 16 CASSPQGGLGTDTQYF
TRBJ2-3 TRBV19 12 CASSPRTDTQYF
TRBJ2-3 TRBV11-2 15 CASSLVGQVTDTQYF
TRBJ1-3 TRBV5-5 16 CASSWSAGGSGNTIYF
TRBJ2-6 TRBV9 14 CASSAPGGANVLTF
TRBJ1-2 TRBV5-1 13 CASSLDSTRGYTF
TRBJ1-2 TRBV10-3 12 CAISEYGLGYTF
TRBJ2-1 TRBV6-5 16 CASSYSRTGAYNEQFF
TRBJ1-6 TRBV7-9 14 CASSLGGTVSPLHF
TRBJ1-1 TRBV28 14 CASREVPADTEAFF
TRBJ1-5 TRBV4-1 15 CASSQEGQRNQPQHF
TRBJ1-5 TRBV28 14 CASSYTGFFQPQHF
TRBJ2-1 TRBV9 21 CASSVGMWGLAGRSSYNEQFF
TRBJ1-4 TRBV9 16 CASSVAGRGGDEKLFF
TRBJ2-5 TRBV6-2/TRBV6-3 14 CASSGTSGQETQYF
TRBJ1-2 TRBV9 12 CASTDGNYGYTF
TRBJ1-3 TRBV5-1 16 CASSLAAGLSGNTIYF
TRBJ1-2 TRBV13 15 CASSSGTTTDYGYTF
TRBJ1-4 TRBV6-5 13 CASSYSKGGKLFF
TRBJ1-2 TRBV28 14 CASGGPNPPGGYTF
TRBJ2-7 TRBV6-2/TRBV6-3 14 CASSTRQGAYEQYF
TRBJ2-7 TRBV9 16 CASSLQGLAGTYEQYF
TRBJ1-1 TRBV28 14 CASSLVRGISEAFF
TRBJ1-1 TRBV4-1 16 CASTFSGQGMNTEAFF
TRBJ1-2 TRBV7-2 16 CASSLPDLRREYGYTF
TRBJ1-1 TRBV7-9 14 CASSSQGSQTEAFF
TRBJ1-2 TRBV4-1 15 CASSQRDRRSYGYTF
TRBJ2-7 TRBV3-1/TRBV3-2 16 CASSQVLAGGSYEQYF
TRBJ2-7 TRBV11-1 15 CASSSGQAKPYEQYF
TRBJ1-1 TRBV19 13 CASRKQGNTEAFF
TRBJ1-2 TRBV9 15 CASSPGGTQNYGYTF
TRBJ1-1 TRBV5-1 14 CASSFTGGVTEAFF
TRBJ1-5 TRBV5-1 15 CASSLGGWSNQPQHF
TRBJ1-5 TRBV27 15 CASSLASYSNQPQHF
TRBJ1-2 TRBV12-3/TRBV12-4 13 CASSLVGQGGYTF
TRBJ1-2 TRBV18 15 CASSPRSGAVYGYTF
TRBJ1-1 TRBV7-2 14 CASSLDVRATEAFF